What follows are 22 T cell receptor beta chains derived from one specimen sequenced in a study of beta chain features in type 1 diabetes. General study points: Researchers report that Type 1 diabetes patients had moderately but significantly shorter TCRB CDR3s across all four CD4+ subsets.

Their antigens are not known. Expressed TCRB transcripts were sequenced because the isolated RNA had all been reverse transcribed beforehand. The repertoire was sequenced with immunoSEQ multiplex PCR; TCRdb's copy has only in-frame clones and lacks some. The data contain 600,000 to 750,000 clones, roughly 12% of them seen just once; the ten biggest clones take up 0.095% to 0.15%. The sample taken for sequencing was naive CD4+ T cells from blood. The receptors shown here come from a man aged 25-45 years with type 1 diabetes.

This chain joins TRBV28 and TRBJ1-2; no firm D call. CDR3 length: 14 amino acids. CDR1 and CDR2 from the germline V gene are MDHEN and SYDVKM. The ends were cut back, 9 bases at V and 3 bases at J, with 17 bases in the middle. CDR3 DNA sequence: TGTGCCAGTACAGAGGGAGGGAAAGACTATGGCTACACCTTC. Encoded protein: CASTEGGKDYGYTF.

A few counts support this clone. The chain recombines TRBV7-9 with TRBJ1-2; D perhaps matches TRBD1 (6 bases). V was cut by 2 bases and J by 5 bases, with 12 bases left in between. The length of the CDR3 is 14 residues. The V gene's germline CDR1 is SEHNR and CDR2 FQNEAQ (reference sequence). The CDR3 reads CASSLSGGLYGYTF. The CDR3 DNA reads TGTGCCAGCAGCTTAAGCGGGGGGCTGTATGGCTACACCTTC.

The sample holds a few counts of this clone. The J gene is TRBJ1-2, the V gene TRBV4-3; possibly TRBD1 for D (6 bases). Germline V lookup: CDR1 LGHNA, CDR2 YSLEER. V was pared by 3 bases and J by 8 bases, with 19 bases between. CDR3 size: 15 residues. The CDR3 sequence is CASSQGYQPGEGYTF. The CDR3 DNA sequence: TGCGCCAGCAGCCAGGGTTACCAACCAGGGGAAGGCTACACCTTC.

This clone was seen only a few times. The chain is built from TRBV15 and TRBJ1-1; D is ambiguous. Per germline, CDR1 LNHNV and CDR2 YYDKDF (reference sequence). V was shortened by 0 bases and J by 0 bases, with 5 bases between the two germline ends. The CDR3 extends over 14 amino acids. The CDR3 DNA is TGTGCCACCAGCAGAGAAGTCTTGAACACTGAAGCTTTCTTT. Protein sequence: CATSREVLNTEAFF.

This clone was observed a handful of times. The V and J genes are TRBV7-8 and TRBJ2-6; the match to TRBD1 covers 8 bases. This CDR3 has 17 residues. The V gene end was trimmed by 3 bases and the J gene end by 1 base; junction bases not matched to a gene: 5. Germline values: CDR1 SGHVS, CDR2 FQNEAQ. CDR3 nucleotide sequence: TGTGCCAGCAGCTTGGACAGGGCCTTATCTGGGGCCAACGTCCTGACTTTC. It is translated as CASSLDRALSGANVLTF.

This clone came up a few times. The rearrangement links TRBV5-4 to TRBJ2-4; D gene ambiguous. CDR1 SGHNT and CDR2 YYREEE come from the germline V gene (reference sequence). V shed 3 bases and J shed 0 bases, with 7 bases lying between them. The CDR3 consists of 14 residues. CDR3 DNA sequence: TGTGCCAGCAGCTCAGGAATAGCCAAAAACATTCAGTACTTC. It translates to CASSSGIAKNIQYF. The whole variable domain, filled in from reference TRBV5-4 and TRBJ2-4, reads ETGVTQSPTHLIKTRGQQVTLRCSSQSGHNTVSWYQQALGQGPQFIFQYYREEENGRGNFPPRFSGLQFPNYSSELNVNALELDDSALYLCASSSGIAKNIQYFGAGTRLSVL.

This chain uses TRBV28 with TRBJ2-3; the match to TRBD1 covers 8 bases. Germline V gene sequence: CDR1 MDHEN, CDR2 SYDVKM. The CDR3 is made up of 16 amino acids. The V and J ends lost 2 bases and 1 base, in that order; junction bases with no gene match: 5. The CDR3 DNA reads TGTGCCAGCAGTTTACGGCAGGGGGCAGGCACAGATACGCAGTATTTT. This codes for CASSLRQGAGTDTQYF.

V is TRBV7-9 and J is TRBJ2-1, with a tentative D call TRBD2 (5 bases). Germline V gene sequence: CDR1 SEHNR, CDR2 FQNEAQ (reference sequence). V was cut by 1 base and J by 8 bases, with 12 bases left in between. The CDR3 loop spans 14 amino acids. CDR3 sequence (DNA): TGTGCCAGCAGCTTAGATCTAGCTGGGTATGAGCAGTTCTTC. Protein sequence: CASSLDLAGYEQFF.

The chain has TRBV7-9 and TRBJ2-2, with TRBD2 as a possible D gene (6 bases). Germline V gene sequence: CDR1 SEHNR, CDR2 FQNEAQ (reference sequence). The CDR3 runs 14 residues. The germline V and J ends were trimmed by 3 bases and 4 bases, with 9 bases remaining between them. CDR3 bases: TGTGCCAGCAGCTTCAGGGACTTCACCGGGGAGCTGTTTTTT. The encoded protein is CASSFRDFTGELFF.

V gene TRBV28 combines with J gene TRBJ2-7; no clear D. Looked up from germline, CDR1 is MDHEN and CDR2 is SYDVKM. This CDR3 is built from 15 residues. Deletions cut 1 base from V and 3 bases from J, with 13 bases between. The CDR3 DNA reads as TGTGCCAGCAGTTTATCGGGTTTCGCAAACTACGAGCAGTACTTC. Translated, it gives CASSLSGFANYEQYF.

This clone was detected a few times. The rearrangement joins TRBV7-2 to TRBJ2-5, with TRBD2 matching over 14 bases. Per germline, CDR1 SGHTA and CDR2 FQGNSA. The CDR3 is made up of 15 amino acids. Unmatched junction bases numbered 3, after V lost 5 bases and J lost 4 bases. The CDR3 sequence: CASSEGLAGVETQYF. The CDR3 DNA sequence: TGTGCCAGCAGCGAGGGACTAGCGGGGGTAGAGACCCAGTACTTC.

This clone has a handful of counts. The chain is built from TRBV13 and TRBJ2-1; 8 bases fit TRBD2. The CDR3 sequence is 14 residues long. From germline, CDR1 is PRHDT and CDR2 FYEKMQ (reference sequence). Germline trimming cut 5 bases from V and 10 bases from J; bases unmatched to any gene: 10. In DNA form, the CDR3 reads TGTGCCAGCAGCCTCAGACTAGCGATCAGGGAGCAGTTCTTC. Its protein product is CASSLRLAIREQFF.

This clone came up a few times. The J gene is TRBJ2-3, the V gene TRBV7-2; D remains unclear. Germline assignment: CDR1 SGHTA and CDR2 FQGNSA. There are 14 residues in the CDR3. Trimming cost V 1 base and J 4 bases, with 9 bases left between them. The CDR3: CASSLVAGADTQYF. CDR3 DNA: TGTGCCAGCAGCTTAGTGGCTGGCGCAGATACGCAGTATTTT.

This rearrangement joins TRBV9 to TRBJ2-7; maybe TRBD2 (5 bases). The V and J ends lost 0 bases and 1 base respectively, with 11 bases between them. The CDR3 has 15 amino acids. Germline lookup yields CDR1 SGDLS and CDR2 YYNGEE. The CDR3 nucleotides are TGTGCCAGCAGCGTAGAGGCTAGCTATTCCTACGAGCAGTACTTC. As protein: CASSVEASYSYEQYF. Filled out from reference TRBV9 and TRBJ2-7, the complete variable domain reads DSGVTQTPKHLITATGQRVTLRCSPRSGDLSVYWYQQSLDQGLQFLIQYYNGEERAKGNILERFSAQQFPDLHSELNLSSLELGDSALYFCASSVEASYSYEQYFGPGTRLTVT.

V usage is TRBV2 and J usage is TRBJ2-1; 10 bases match TRBD1. The V and J ends lost 1 base and 3 bases, in that order; junction bases with no gene match: 0. Germline lookup yields CDR1 SNHLY and CDR2 FYNNEI. The CDR3 length is 15 residues. The CDR3 sequence is CASSEGTGGYNEQFF. The CDR3 region has the DNA TGTGCCAGCAGTGAAGGGACAGGGGGCTACAATGAGCAGTTCTTC.

This clone was seen more than once but under ten times. Distinct nucleotide sequences in the sample also encode this CDR3. J is TRBJ2-7 and V is TRBV7-2, with unresolved D. From germline, CDR1 is SGHTA and CDR2 FQGNSA. This CDR3 has 12 residues. The V end was cut by 1 base, the J end by 2 bases, with 3 bases between. CDR3: CASSLGTYEQYF. The CDR3 DNA reads TGTGCCAGCAGCTTAGGAACCTACGAGCAGTACTTC.

CDR3 nucleotides: TGCAGCGTAAAGGGCAGGGAAATCTTGGAGACCCAGTACTTC. It yields the protein CSVKGREILETQYF. This chain links TRBV29-1 with TRBJ2-5; tentative D call: TRBD1 (5 bases). Trimming stripped 6 bases from V and 5 bases from J, with 19 bases between. Germline assignment: CDR1 SQVTM and CDR2 ANQGSEA. The CDR3 loop spans 14 amino acids.

This clone was seen a handful of times. Additional DNA sequences in this sample encode the identical CDR3. V and J are TRBV25-1 and TRBJ1-1; D is ambiguous. With 3 bases removed from V and 2 bases from J, the gap between germline ends came to 16 bases. The length of the CDR3 is 16 residues. Per the germline V gene, CDR1 is MGHDK and CDR2 is SYGVNS. CDR3 sequence: CASSESPGRGNTEAFF. The DNA of the CDR3 is TGTGCCAGCAGTGAGTCTCCCGGACGCGGAAACACTGAAGCTTTCTTT.

The V and J genes are TRBV5-1 and TRBJ1-4; 7 bases are a match to TRBD1. The CDR3 is made up of 16 amino acids. V lost 3 bases to trimming and J lost 8 bases; unmatched junction nucleotides: 13. Germline CDR1 is SGHRS and CDR2 is YFSETQ. DNA for the CDR3: TGCGCCAGCAGCTGGGCTGGGACAGCCTCGGGGGAAAAACTGTTTTTT. Amino acid sequence: CASSWAGTASGEKLFF.

The chain recombines TRBV15 with TRBJ1-2; D ambiguous. The CDR3 covers 14 residues. Germline V gene lookup returns CDR1 LNHNV and CDR2 YYDKDF (reference sequence). Trimming cost V 2 bases and J 4 bases, with 11 bases left between them. In DNA form, the CDR3 reads TGTGCCACCAGCAGACCGCCCGGGAGCTATGGCTACACCTTC. Translation gives CATSRPPGSYGYTF.

In its sample, this clone was seen a few times. V usage is TRBV5-4 and J usage is TRBJ2-5; the D gene could be TRBD1 or TRBD2 (5 bases each). Trimming cost V 7 bases and J 2 bases, with 18 bases left between them. The CDR3 is 15 amino acids. Germline V CDR1 and CDR2: SGHNT, YYREEE (reference sequence). CDR3 amino acids: CASYRTGSGQETQYF. The CDR3 DNA follows: TGTGCCAGCTACAGGACGGGGTCAGGTCAAGAGACCCAGTACTTC. Supplemented by reference TRBV5-4 and TRBJ2-5, the full variable domain reads ETGVTQSPTHLIKTRGQQVTLRCSSQSGHNTVSWYQQALGQGPQFIFQYYREEENGRGNFPPRFSGLQFPNYSSELNVNALELDDSALYLCASYRTGSGQETQYFGPGTRLLVL.

This clone turned up a few times. The chain joins TRBV11-3 to TRBJ2-3; D unresolved. Between the trimmed V and J ends, which lost 4 bases and 1 base, there was a span of 9 bases. CDR1 is SGHNT and CDR2 is YENEEA in the germline V gene. CDR3 length: 14 amino acids. The DNA of the CDR3 is TGTGCCAGCAGCTCCTTCGGTGGCACAGATACGCAGTATTTT. It codes for CASSSFGGTDTQYF.